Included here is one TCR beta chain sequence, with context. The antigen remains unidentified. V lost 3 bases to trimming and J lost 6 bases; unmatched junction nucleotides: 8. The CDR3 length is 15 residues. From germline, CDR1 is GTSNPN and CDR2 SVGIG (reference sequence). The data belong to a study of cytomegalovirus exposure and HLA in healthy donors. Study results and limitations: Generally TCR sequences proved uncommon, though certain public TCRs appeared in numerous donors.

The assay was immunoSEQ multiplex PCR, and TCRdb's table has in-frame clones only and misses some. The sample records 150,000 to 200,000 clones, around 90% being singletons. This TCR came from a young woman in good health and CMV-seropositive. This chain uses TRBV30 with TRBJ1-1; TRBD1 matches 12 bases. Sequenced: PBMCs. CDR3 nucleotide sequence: TGTGCCTGGAGCAGGGACAGGGGGCCGGGCTCTGAAGCTTTCTTT. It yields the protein CAWSRDRGPGSEAFF.